The clone carrying this TCR beta chain appeared once. Only in-frame clones appear in the TCRdb table, and some are missing; sequencing was by immunoSEQ multiplex PCR. The table includes more than 95,000 clones, less than 95% detected once. These data belong to a study of OX40 agonist ivuxolimab in advanced cancers. Here the sequenced sample was CD4+ or CD8+ T cells sorted from blood, taken in a trial of the OX40 agonist ivuxolimab. This TCR came from an adult with an advanced solid tumor such as melanoma, head and neck, liver or kidney cancer.

CDR3: CASSLGQGATTQYF. As DNA, the CDR3 is TGTGCCAGCAGCTTGGGCCAGGGGGCGACGACCCAGTACTTC. J is TRBJ2-5 and V is TRBV5-5; 8 positions agree with TRBD1. With V trimmed by 0 bases and J by 7 bases, 5 bases remained unmatched. CDR3 length: 14 residues. Germline CDR1 is SGHKS and CDR2 is YYEKEE (reference sequence).